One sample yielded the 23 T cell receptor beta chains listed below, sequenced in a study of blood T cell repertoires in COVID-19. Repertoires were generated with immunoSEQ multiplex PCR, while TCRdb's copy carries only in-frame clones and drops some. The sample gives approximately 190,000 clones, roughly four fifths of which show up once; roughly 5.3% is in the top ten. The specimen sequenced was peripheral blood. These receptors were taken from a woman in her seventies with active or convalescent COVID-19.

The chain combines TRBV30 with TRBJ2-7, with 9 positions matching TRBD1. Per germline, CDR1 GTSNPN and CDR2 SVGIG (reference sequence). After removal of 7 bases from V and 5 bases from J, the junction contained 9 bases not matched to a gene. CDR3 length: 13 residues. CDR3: CASTGGQGHEQYF. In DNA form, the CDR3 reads TGTGCCTCAACAGGGGGCCAGGGGCACGAGCAGTACTTC. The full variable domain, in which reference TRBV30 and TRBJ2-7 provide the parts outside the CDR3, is SQTIHQWPATLVQPVGSPLSLECTVEGTSNPNLYWYRQAAGRGLQLLFYSVGIGQISSEVPQNLSASRPQDRQFILSSKKLLLSDSGFYLCASTGGQGHEQYFGPGTRLTVT.

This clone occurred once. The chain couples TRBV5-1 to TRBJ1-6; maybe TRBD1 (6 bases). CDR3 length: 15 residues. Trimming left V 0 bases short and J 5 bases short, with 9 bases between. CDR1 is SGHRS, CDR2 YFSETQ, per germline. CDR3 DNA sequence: TGCGCCAGCAGCTTGGGACAGGAAAATAATTCACCCCTCCACTTT. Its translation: CASSLGQENNSPLHF.

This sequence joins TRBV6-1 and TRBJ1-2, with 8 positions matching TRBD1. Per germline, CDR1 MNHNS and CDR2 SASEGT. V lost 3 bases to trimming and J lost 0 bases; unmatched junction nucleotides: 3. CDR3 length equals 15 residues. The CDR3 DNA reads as TGTGCCAGCAGTGACCGGACAGGGACTAACTATGGCTACACCTTC. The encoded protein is CASSDRTGTNYGYTF.

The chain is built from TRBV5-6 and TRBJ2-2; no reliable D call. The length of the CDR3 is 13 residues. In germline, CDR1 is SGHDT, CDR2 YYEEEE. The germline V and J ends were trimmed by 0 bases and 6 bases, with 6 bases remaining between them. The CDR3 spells CASSLGGPGELFF. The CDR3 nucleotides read TGTGCCAGCAGCTTGGGCGGCCCCGGGGAGCTGTTTTTT.

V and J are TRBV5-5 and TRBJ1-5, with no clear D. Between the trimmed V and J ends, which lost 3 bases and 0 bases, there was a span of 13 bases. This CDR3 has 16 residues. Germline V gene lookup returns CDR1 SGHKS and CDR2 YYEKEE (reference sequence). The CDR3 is CASSSYGRGSNQPQHF. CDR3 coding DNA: TGTGCCAGCAGCTCCTATGGGAGAGGTAGCAATCAGCCCCAGCATTTT.

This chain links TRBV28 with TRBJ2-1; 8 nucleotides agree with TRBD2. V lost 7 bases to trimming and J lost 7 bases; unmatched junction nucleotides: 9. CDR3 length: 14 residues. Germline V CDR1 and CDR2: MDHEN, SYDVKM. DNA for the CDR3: TGTGCCAGCAACCCAACGGGAGGGTTAAATGAGCAGTTCTTC. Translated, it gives CASNPTGGLNEQFF.

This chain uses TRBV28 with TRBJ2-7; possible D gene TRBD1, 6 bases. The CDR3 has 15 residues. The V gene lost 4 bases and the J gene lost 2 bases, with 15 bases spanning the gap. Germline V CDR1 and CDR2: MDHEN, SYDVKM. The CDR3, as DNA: TGTGCCAGCAGTTGGGCCCCAGGGGCCACCTACGAGCAGTACTTC. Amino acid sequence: CASSWAPGATYEQYF. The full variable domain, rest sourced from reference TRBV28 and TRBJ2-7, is DVKVTQSSRYLVKRTGEKVFLECVQDMDHENMFWYRQDPGLGLRLIYFSYDVKMKEKGDIPEGYSVSREKKERFSLILESASTNQTSMYLCASSWAPGATYEQYFGPGTRLTVT.

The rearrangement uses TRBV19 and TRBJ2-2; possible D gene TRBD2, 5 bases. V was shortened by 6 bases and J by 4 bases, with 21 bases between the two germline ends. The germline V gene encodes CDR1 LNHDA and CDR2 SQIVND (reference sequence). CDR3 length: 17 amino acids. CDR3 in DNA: TGTGCCAGTAGCCCTCGGTTGGGGAGTAGGGCCACCGGGGAGCTGTTTTTT. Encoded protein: CASSPRLGSRATGELFF. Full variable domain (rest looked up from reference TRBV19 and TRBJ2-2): DGGITQSPKYLFRKEGQNVTLSCEQNLNHDAMYWYRQDPGQGLRLIYYSQIVNDFQKGDIAEGYSVSREKKESFPLTVTSAQKNPTAFYLCASSPRLGSRATGELFFGEGSRLTVL.

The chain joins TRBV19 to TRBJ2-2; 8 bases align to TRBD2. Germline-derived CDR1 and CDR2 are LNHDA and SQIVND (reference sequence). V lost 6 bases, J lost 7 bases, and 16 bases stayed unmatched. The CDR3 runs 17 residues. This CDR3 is CASRMSGSSLSNGELFF. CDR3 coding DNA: TGTGCCAGTAGGATGAGCGGGAGCTCCTTGTCTAACGGGGAGCTGTTTTTT.

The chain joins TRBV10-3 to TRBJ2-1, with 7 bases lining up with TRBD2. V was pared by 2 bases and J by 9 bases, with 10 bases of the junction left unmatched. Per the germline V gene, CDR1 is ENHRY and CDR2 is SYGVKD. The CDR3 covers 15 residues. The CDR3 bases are TGTGCCATCAGTGAGAGGGAGGGCGGGAGTTCTGAGCAGTTCTTC. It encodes CAISEREGGSSEQFF.

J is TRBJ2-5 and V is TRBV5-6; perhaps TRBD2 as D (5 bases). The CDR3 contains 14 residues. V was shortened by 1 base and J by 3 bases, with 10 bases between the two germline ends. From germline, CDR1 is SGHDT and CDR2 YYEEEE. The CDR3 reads CASSLRGGEETQYF. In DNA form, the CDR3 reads TGTGCCAGCAGCTTGCGGGGTGGGGAAGAGACCCAGTACTTC.

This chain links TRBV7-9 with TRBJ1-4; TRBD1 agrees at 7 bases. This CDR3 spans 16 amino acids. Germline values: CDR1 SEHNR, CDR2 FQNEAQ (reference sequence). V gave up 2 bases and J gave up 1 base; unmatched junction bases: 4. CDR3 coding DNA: TGTGCCAGCAGCTTAACAGGGGTTAAAACTAATGAAAAACTGTTTTTT. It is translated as CASSLTGVKTNEKLFF. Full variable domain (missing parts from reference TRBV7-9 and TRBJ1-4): DTGVSQNPRHKITKRGQNVTFRCDPISEHNRLYWYRQTLGQGPEFLTYFQNEAQLEKSRLLSDRFSAERPKGSFSTLEIQRTEQGDSAMYLCASSLTGVKTNEKLFFGSGTQLSVL.

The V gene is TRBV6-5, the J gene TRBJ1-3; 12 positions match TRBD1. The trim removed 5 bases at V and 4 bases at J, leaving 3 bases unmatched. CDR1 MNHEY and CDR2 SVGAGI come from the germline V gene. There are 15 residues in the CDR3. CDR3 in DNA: TGTGCCAGCAGTCCCGGGACAGGGGGCGGAAACACCATATATTTT. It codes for CASSPGTGGGNTIYF.

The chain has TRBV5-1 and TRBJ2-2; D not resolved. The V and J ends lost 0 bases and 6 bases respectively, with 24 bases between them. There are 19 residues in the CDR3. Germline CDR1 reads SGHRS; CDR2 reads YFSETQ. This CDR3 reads CASSLEVVTALGLAGELFF. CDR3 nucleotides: TGCGCCAGCAGCTTGGAGGTCGTAACAGCACTCGGATTGGCCGGGGAGCTGTTTTTT.

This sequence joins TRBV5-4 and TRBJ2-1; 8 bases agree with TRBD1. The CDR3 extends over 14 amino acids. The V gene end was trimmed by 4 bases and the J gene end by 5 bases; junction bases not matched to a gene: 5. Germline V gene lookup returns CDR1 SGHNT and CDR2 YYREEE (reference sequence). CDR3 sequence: CASSRQGPNNEQFF. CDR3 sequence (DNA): TGTGCCAGCAGCCGACAGGGGCCAAACAATGAGCAGTTCTTC.

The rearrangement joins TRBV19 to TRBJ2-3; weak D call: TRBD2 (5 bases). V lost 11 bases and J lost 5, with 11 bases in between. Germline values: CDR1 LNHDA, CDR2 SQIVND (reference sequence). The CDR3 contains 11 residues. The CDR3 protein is CAGRHRDTQYF. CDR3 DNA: TGTGCCGGGAGACACCGAGATACGCAGTATTTT.

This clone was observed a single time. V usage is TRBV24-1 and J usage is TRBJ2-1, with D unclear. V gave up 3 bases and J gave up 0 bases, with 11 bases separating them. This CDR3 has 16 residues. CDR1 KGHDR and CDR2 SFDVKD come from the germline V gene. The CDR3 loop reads CATSDQQMSSYNEQFF. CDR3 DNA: TGTGCCACCAGTGATCAACAGATGAGCTCCTACAATGAGCAGTTCTTC.

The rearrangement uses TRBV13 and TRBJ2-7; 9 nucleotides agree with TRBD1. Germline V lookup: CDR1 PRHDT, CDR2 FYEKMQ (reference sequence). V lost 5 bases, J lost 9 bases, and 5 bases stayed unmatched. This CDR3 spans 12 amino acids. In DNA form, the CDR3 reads TGTGCCAGCAGCGGGACAGGGTTCGGGCAGTACTTC. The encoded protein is CASSGTGFGQYF.

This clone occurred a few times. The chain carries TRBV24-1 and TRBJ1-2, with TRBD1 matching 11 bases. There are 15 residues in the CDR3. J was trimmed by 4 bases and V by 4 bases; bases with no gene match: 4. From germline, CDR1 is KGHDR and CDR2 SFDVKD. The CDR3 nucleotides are TGTGCCACCAGTGAATCCGGGACAGGGGGCTATGGCTACACCTTC. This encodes CATSESGTGGYGYTF.

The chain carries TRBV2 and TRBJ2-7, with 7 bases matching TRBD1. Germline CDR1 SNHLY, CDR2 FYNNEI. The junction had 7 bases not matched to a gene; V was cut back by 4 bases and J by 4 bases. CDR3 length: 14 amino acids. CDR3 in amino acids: CASSGQGGGYEQYF. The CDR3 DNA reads TGTGCCAGCAGTGGACAGGGCGGCGGTTACGAGCAGTACTTC.

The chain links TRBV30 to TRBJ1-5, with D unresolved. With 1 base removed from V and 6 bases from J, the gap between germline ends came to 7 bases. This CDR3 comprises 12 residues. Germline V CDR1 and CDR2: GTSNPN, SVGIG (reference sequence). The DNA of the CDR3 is TGTGCCTGGAGTGGCGGTGGTCAGCCCCAGCATTTT. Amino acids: CAWSGGGQPQHF.

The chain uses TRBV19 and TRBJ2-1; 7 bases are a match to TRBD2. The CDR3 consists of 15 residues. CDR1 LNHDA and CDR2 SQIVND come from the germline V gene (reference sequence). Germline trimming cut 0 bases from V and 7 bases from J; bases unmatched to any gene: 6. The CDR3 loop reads CASSIDGGRRNEQFF. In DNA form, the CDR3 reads TGTGCCAGTAGTATAGACGGCGGGAGAAGGAATGAGCAGTTCTTC.

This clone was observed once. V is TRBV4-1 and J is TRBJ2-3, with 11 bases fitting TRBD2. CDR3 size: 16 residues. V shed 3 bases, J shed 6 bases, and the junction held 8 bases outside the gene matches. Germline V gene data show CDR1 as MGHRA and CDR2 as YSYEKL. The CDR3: CASSQAGTSGQDTQYF. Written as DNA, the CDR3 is TGCGCCAGCAGCCAGGCCGGGACTAGCGGACAGGATACGCAGTATTTT.